This T cell receptor (beta chain) was identified in a study of T cells in tuberculosis. Study-level information: T cells were selected with CD1B tetramers loaded with glucose monomycolate.

The CDR3 consists of 16 residues. Germline V gene lookup returns CDR1 SGDLS and CDR2 YYNGEE. V lost 0 bases and J lost 7; bases outside the gene matches: 5. Cells were sorted from thawed PBMC rested overnight and stained with GMM-loaded CD1B tetramer, viability dye and anti-CD3. C32 glucose monomycolate from Rhodococcus equi was loaded onto the CD1B tetramers. Repertoires were generated with immunoSEQ multiplex PCR, while TCRdb's copy carries only in-frame clones and drops some. The table has approximately 60,000 clones, around 86% seen once; the top ten hold 9.5% to 15%. The receptor comes from an adult woman with latent tuberculosis. The chain links TRBV9 to TRBJ2-1, with 12 bases that match TRBD2. The sequencing input was CD1b-GMM tetramer-negative cells sorted from PBMCs. The CDR3 protein is CASSVGASGGENEQFF. DNA of the CDR3: TGTGCCAGCAGCGTAGGGGCTAGCGGGGGGGAGAATGAGCAGTTCTTC.